This T cell receptor (beta chain) was profiled in a study of blood T cell repertoires in COVID-19 (dated by TCRdb to the early 2020s). Looking at the study overall: Samples covering the acute and convalescent phases of COVID-19 were provided by collaborators in the United States, Italy and Spain. The material from the prospective study consisted of cDNA or gDNA derived from T cells, B-cell-depleted T cells, or PBMCs. Deeply sampled blood TCRbeta repertoires from subjects exposed to, actively infected with, or recovered from COVID-19 were included in the dataset. The repertoires were released in a freely available public database intended as a resource for research on the immune response to SARS-CoV-2. The samples were drawn from the first 160 participants of the ongoing ImmuneRACE study and from 1,254 subjects provided by 6 global collaborators. The sample metadata nearly always contained a de-identified subject ID, COVID-19 status, age in years and sex. Where available, HLA class I and class II types were obtained from metadata supplied by the sample provider rather than from assay-based typing.

Another Seattle source contributed samples from volunteer blood donors who had recovered from COVID-19. Each collaborating institution followed its own protocols to collect whole blood in K2EDTA tubes. Collaborator samples were shipped for TCRbeta analysis as frozen whole blood, isolated PBMCs, or DNA extracted from either sample type. Comments on this clone: It lacks a known antigen. One base away there is no much larger clone; base qualities are not given.

The CDR3 spans 15 residues, from the cysteine through the phenylalanine. CDR3 DNA is the only sequence kept; it has 45 bases, read in frame from the first base. Trimming takes 1 base from V and 3 bases from J, and the germline ends sit 13 bases apart. The germline V gene provides CDR1 SGDLS and CDR2 YYNGEE. The paper as a whole reports these results and caveats: How much clinical and demographic metadata was included differed by source and by participant, and the metadata was provided uncurated.

TCRbeta CDR3 regions were amplified from genomic DNA by means of the immunoSEQ Assay, a bias-controlled multiplex PCR. The original pipeline was this. Nucleated cell counts per sample were estimated from amplification of reference gene primers within the assay. To quantify the absolute abundance of each unique TCRbeta CDR3 rearrangement, sequence reads were collapsed and filtered. For each sample, productive Simpson clonality was calculated as the square root of Simpson's diversity index across productive rearrangements. Drawn from immuneACCESS, this table holds only the in-frame rearrangements with V and J called that TCRdb kept. Clones are partly lost; checked studies trace under half to an unresolved V gene and leave the rest unexplained. From that table come the V and J calls and clone size; the DNA was used to work out D and trimming. Present in this sample are fewer than 300,000 clones, more than 70% of which were seen just once. In total, the top ten clones hold around 0.99% of the sample.

This receptor was obtained from a woman in her forties who had recovered from COVID-19. Input material: peripheral blood. The V and J segments used are TRBV9 and TRBJ1-2; the D gene is perhaps TRBD1, on 5 matching bases. This receptor has the CDR3 CASSVTPRGYYGYTF. The DNA sequence is given as TGTGCCAGCAGCGTAACCCCGCGGGGCTACTATGGCTACACCTTC.